This TCR beta chain is from a study of blood T cells in healthy people across ages. This CDR3 region has 16 residues. Germline lookup yields CDR1 SGHVS and CDR2 FQNEAQ. Trimming shortened V by 2 bases and J by 7 bases, and 20 bases separated the two germline ends. Then a second PCR, running roughly 7 to 11 cycles, was carried out with a sample-barcoded 5' primer and a J-beta primer mix. Each CDR3 protein gets one entry after TCRdb re-called the 5' RACE reads with MiXCR. The repertoire holds fewer than 2 million distinct CDR3 sequences, with about 39% as singletons. Sample: blood. This TCR came from a human donor in good health. The rearrangement uses TRBV7-8 and TRBJ2-5, with D perhaps matching TRBD1 or TRBD2 (6 bases each). This chain's CDR3 is CASSLRGARVGGTQYF. In nucleotides, the CDR3 is TGTGCCAGCAGCTTAAGGGGGGCTAGGGTCGGAGGGACCCAGTACTTC.